The source of this TCR beta chain is a study of cytomegalovirus exposure and HLA in healthy donors. The study, taken as a whole, reports: Earlier analysis looked at TCR beta V segments, and most were productive about 90% or about 30% of the time.

On this clone itself: What it recognizes is unknown.

In germline, CDR1 is SGHTA, CDR2 FQGNSA. The CDR3 loop spans 18 amino acids. Trimming took 4 bases from V and 0 from J, leaving 21 bases between them. Amplification used 60 Vbeta primers and 13 Jbeta primers. Clones were sequenced by immunoSEQ multiplex PCR, and TCRdb holds only the in-frame ones, with some missing. The table lists around 270,000 clones, 75% to 85% of them singletons. The chain recombines TRBV7-2 with TRBJ1-1; possible D gene TRBD1, 6 bases. The TCR comes from a girl aged 2-10 years in good health and CMV-seronegative. Sequencing was carried out using PBMCs. CDR3 sequence reads: CASSYQGWRQTMNTEAFF. In nucleotides, the CDR3 is TGTGCCAGCAGCTATCAGGGGTGGAGGCAGACCATGAACACTGAAGCTTTCTTT.